The 8 T cell receptor beta chains reported below all come from one sample, sequenced in a study of cytomegalovirus exposure and HLA in healthy donors. Sequenced by immunoSEQ multiplex PCR; TCRdb stores in-frame clones only, minus some. The table includes about 280,000 clones, around 87% detected once. Source material: PBMCs. The receptors were sampled from a woman between 18 and 29 years old in good health and CMV-seronegative.

This chain joins TRBV7-6 and TRBJ2-1; tentative D call: TRBD2 (5 bases). Trimming removed 5 bases from V and 7 bases from J, with 9 bases in between. The CDR3 contains 12 residues. Germline V gene lookup returns CDR1 SGHVS and CDR2 FNYEAQ. This CDR3 is CASSREGNEQFF. As DNA, the CDR3 is TGTGCCAGCAGCCGTGAGGGAAATGAGCAGTTCTTC.

For the CDR3, the DNA is TGTGCCAGCAGTTTATTGGCTAGCGGGAGAGTAACACGCGAGCAGTACTTC. Translation gives CASSLLASGRVTREQYF. The chain uses TRBV28 and TRBJ2-7; 10 nucleotides line up with TRBD2. The V gene end was trimmed by 1 base and the J gene end by 6 bases; junction bases not matched to a gene: 12. CDR1 is MDHEN and CDR2 is SYDVKM in the germline V gene. This CDR3 is built from 17 residues.

The chain is built from TRBV5-6 and TRBJ1-1; D not certain. This CDR3 comprises 15 residues. Germline CDR1 is SGHDT and CDR2 is YYEEEE. V lost 4 bases to trimming and J lost 0 bases, with 13 bases between them. The CDR3 DNA follows: TGTGCCAGCAGCGGAGGACTGGCGGTGAACACTGAAGCTTTCTTT. Its protein is CASSGGLAVNTEAFF.

The J gene is TRBJ2-1, the V gene TRBV25-1; no clear D gene. This CDR3 contains 15 residues. V was clipped by 5 bases and J by 0 bases, with 11 bases between them. Germline CDR1 is MGHDK and CDR2 is SYGVNS. The CDR3 loop is CASSPSPSSYNEQFF. The CDR3 DNA reads as TGTGCCAGCAGTCCGAGTCCTAGCTCCTACAATGAGCAGTTCTTC.

The chain employs TRBV9 and TRBJ1-1; D gene ambiguous. This CDR3 is built from 13 residues. V lost 6 bases and J 1 base, leaving 10 bases between the germline ends. Germline V gene sequence: CDR1 SGDLS, CDR2 YYNGEE. The CDR3 nucleotides read TGTGCCAGCAACTTAAACGGGAACACTGAAGCTTTCTTT. Residues: CASNLNGNTEAFF.

The chain carries TRBV27 and TRBJ1-5; 7 positions agree with TRBD1. Germline trimming cut 6 bases from V and 5 bases from J; bases unmatched to any gene: 13. Germline V gives CDR1 MNHEY, CDR2 SMNVEV (reference sequence). The length of the CDR3 is 16 residues. The CDR3 here is CASSPIDRVGDQPQHF. CDR3 sequence (DNA): TGTGCCAGCAGCCCTATCGACAGGGTTGGGGATCAGCCCCAGCATTTT.

V and J are TRBV6-6 and TRBJ1-5; perhaps TRBD1 as D (5 bases). Germline values: CDR1 MNHNY, CDR2 SVGAGI (reference sequence). Between the trimmed V and J ends, which lost 8 bases and 3 bases, there was a span of 14 bases. CDR3 length: 14 amino acids. CDR3 loop: CASRTPGVNQPQHF. The CDR3 coding sequence is TGTGCCAGCCGGACACCGGGCGTCAATCAGCCCCAGCATTTT.

The chain joins TRBV28 to TRBJ1-1, with D perhaps matching TRBD1 (6 bases). The germline V gene encodes CDR1 MDHEN and CDR2 SYDVKM. V lost 2 bases and J 0 bases, leaving 13 bases between the germline ends. The CDR3 is 16 residues long. The CDR3 reads CASSLRTDPMNTEAFF. The CDR3 region has the DNA TGTGCCAGCAGTTTAAGGACAGACCCAATGAACACTGAAGCTTTCTTT.